The 11 T cell receptor beta chains in this list originate from one sample, sequenced in a study of T cell responses to AZD1222 COVID-19 vaccine. Only in-frame clones appear in the TCRdb table, and some are missing; sequencing was by immunoSEQ multiplex PCR. There are 95,000 or so clones in the sample; over 85% occur only once, and about 2.8% lies in the top ten. The sequencing here drew on peripheral blood, taken on day 0 of MenACWY control vaccination. The receptor set was obtained from an adult in good health.

The CDR3 spells CASSLVTSEAFF. In DNA form, the CDR3 reads TGTGCCAGCAGCTTGGTGACTTCTGAAGCTTTCTTT. The genes are TRBV5-6 and TRBJ1-1; D is ambiguous. The V end lost 0 bases, the J end lost 6 bases, and 6 bases lay between the germline ends. The CDR3 has 12 residues. Germline loops: CDR1 SGHDT, CDR2 YYEEEE.

This chain uses TRBV30 with TRBJ1-2; D remains unclear. The CDR3 extends over 15 amino acids. V was cut by 0 bases and J by 4 bases, with 15 bases left in between. Germline CDR1 reads GTSNPN; CDR2 reads SVGIG (reference sequence). In DNA, the CDR3 is TGTGCCTGGAGTGTACGGGCCTCTTCGGGCTATGGCTACACCTTC. Its translation: CAWSVRASSGYGYTF.

The J gene is TRBJ2-5, the V gene TRBV28; the D gene is possibly TRBD2 (7 bases). Trimming shortened V by 7 bases and J by 5 bases, and 14 bases separated the two germline ends. The CDR3 runs 13 residues. Germline CDR1 is MDHEN and CDR2 is SYDVKM. In DNA form, the CDR3 reads TGTGCCAGCATTAACGGGGGGCGGGAGACCCAGTACTTC. This gives the protein CASINGGRETQYF. Full variable domain (remainder filled in from reference TRBV28 and TRBJ2-5): DVKVTQSSRYLVKRTGEKVFLECVQDMDHENMFWYRQDPGLGLRLIYFSYDVKMKEKGDIPEGYSVSREKKERFSLILESASTNQTSMYLCASINGGRETQYFGPGTRLLVL.

The rearrangement uses TRBV4-1 and TRBJ1-6; unclear D gene. The CDR3 covers 15 residues. V lost 1 base and J lost 13, with 17 bases in between. Germline CDR1 reads MGHRA; CDR2 reads YSYEKL. CDR3 bases: TGCGCCAGCAGCCAAGGCGGCAGCGCGGTTGATCCCCTCCACTTT. Its protein product is CASSQGGSAVDPLHF.

J is TRBJ1-4 and V is TRBV6-2 or TRBV6-3; TRBD1 matches at 10 bases. The CDR3 spans 17 residues. Germline loops: CDR1 MNHEY, CDR2 SVGEGT. V lost 6 bases, J lost 4 bases, and 11 bases stayed unmatched. This CDR3 reads CASSPRDRGRSNEKLFF. The CDR3 nucleotides read TGTGCCAGCAGCCCTCGGGACAGGGGTAGGAGTAATGAAAAACTGTTTTTT.

This clone showed up just once. The genes are TRBV9 and TRBJ2-1; TRBD2 matches at 11 bases. Germline trimming cut 7 bases from V and 7 bases from J; bases unmatched to any gene: 10. The CDR3 extends over 15 amino acids. Per the germline V gene, CDR1 is SGDLS and CDR2 is YYNGEE. CDR3 nucleotides: TGTGCCAGCGGGCCAACTAGCGGGGGAGATAATGAGCAGTTCTTC. This translates into CASGPTSGGDNEQFF.

The J gene is TRBJ2-7, the V gene TRBV19; 10 nucleotides align to TRBD1. CDR1 and CDR2 from the germline V gene are LNHDA and SQIVND (reference sequence). The CDR3 has 16 amino acids. The junction had 12 bases not matched to a gene; V was cut back by 3 bases and J by 7 bases. The CDR3 spells CASSIIPGTGVEEQYF. DNA of the CDR3: TGTGCCAGTAGTATTATCCCCGGGACAGGGGTCGAGGAGCAGTACTTC.

The rearrangement uses TRBV3-1 (or the pseudogene TRBV3-2) and TRBJ1-1; D gene ambiguous. Germline CDR1 and CDR2: LGHDT and YNNKEL (reference sequence). V shed 7 bases and J shed 3 bases, with 12 bases lying between them. The CDR3 is made up of 13 amino acids. CDR3: CASTQAGHTEAFF. The CDR3 region has the DNA TGTGCCAGCACTCAAGCCGGGCACACTGAAGCTTTCTTT.

The chain combines TRBV7-3 with TRBJ1-1, with TRBD1 matching 10 bases. Germline CDR1 and CDR2: SGHTA and FQGTGA. V shed 6 bases, J shed 11 bases, and the junction held 9 bases outside the gene matches. The CDR3 covers 13 residues. The CDR3 is CASSSGTGAYAFF. CDR3 sequence (DNA): TGTGCCAGCAGTTCTGGGACAGGGGCTTATGCTTTCTTT.

In DNA, the CDR3 is TGCAGCGTTGAAGTAAGAGGGATGGCGGGGGGTCGAGATACGCAGTATTTT. Protein: CSVEVRGMAGGRDTQYF. The rearrangement uses TRBV29-1 and TRBJ2-3; 8 positions agree with TRBD2. This CDR3 contains 17 residues. In germline, CDR1 is SQVTM, CDR2 ANQGSEA. With V trimmed by 1 base and J by 5 bases, 14 bases remained unmatched.

This clone came up once. The junction departs from the called germline gene at one end, perhaps through a read error. The same CDR3 can be traced to other DNA sequences in this sample. This chain links TRBV6-1 with TRBJ2-3; no firm D call. Per the germline V gene, CDR1 is MNHNS and CDR2 is SASEGT. The CDR3 has 12 amino acids. This CDR3 is CASSEGSDTQYF. The CDR3 DNA reads TGTGCCAGCAGCGAAGGGTCAGATACGCAGTATTTT.